This entry describes one T cell receptor (beta chain). Antigen unknown. One end of the junction varies from germline; a read error may be responsible. This same CDR3 is encoded by further DNA sequences in the sample. Per the germline V gene, CDR1 is MGHRA and CDR2 is YSYEKL. The length of the CDR3 is 14 residues. This sample is part of a study of OX40 agonist ivuxolimab in advanced cancers. Study-level information: Patients were infused with ivuxolimab every 2 weeks at 0.01 to 10 mg/kg.

The study, taken as a whole, reports: Certain nonresponders likewise exhibited a low normalized T-cell clonal expansion.

Libraries were prepared by immunoSEQ multiplex PCR; TCRdb keeps only in-frame clonotypes and omits some of them. The sample lists more than 7,500 clones; about 88% were seen once. The receptor comes from an adult with an advanced solid tumor such as melanoma, head and neck, liver or kidney cancer. V usage is TRBV4-1 and J usage is TRBJ2-1, with D possibly TRBD1 on 6 matching bases. The input for sequencing was CD4+ or CD8+ T cells sorted from blood, taken in a trial of the OX40 agonist ivuxolimab. The CDR3 here is CASSQVGATDEQFF. DNA of the CDR3: TGCGCCAGCAGCCAAGTGGGGGCGACCGATGAGCAATTCTTC.